This T cell receptor delta chain is from a study of Vδ1+ human thymocytes. Study-wide findings and caveats: Despite high sort purity, roughly 19% of thymic T cell receptor delta sequences were Vdelta2. Thymic TRG and TRD repertoires appeared highly polyclonal. Donors shared many TRG clonotypes but few TRD clonotypes.

Thymocytes were sorted as CD3+ TCRVdelta1+ TCRVdelta2- after alphabeta T cell depletion. This clone was observed a few times. What it binds is unknown. The CDR3 is 18 residues long. Trimming left V 2 bases short and J 0 bases short, with 19 bases between. From germline, CDR1 is TSWWSYY and CDR2 QGS. Extracted RNA was reverse transcribed into cDNA. Multiplex PCR used pooled V-gene forward primers and a constant-region reverse primer to amplify CDR3s. TCRdb called clones anew from the multiplex PCR reads with CATT. This sample yields tens of thousands of delta-chain clones, of which 8.1% are seen a single time; roughly 0.98% belongs to the top ten.

This sequence was found in a child younger than two who had congenital heart surgery. The V call is TRDV1, the J call TRDJ1; perhaps TRDD3 as D (5 bases). The specimen was Vdelta1+ gamma-delta thymocytes from the thymus. Subset in this sample: FACS-sorted CD3+ TCRalphabeta- TCRVdelta1+ TCRVdelta2- thymocytes. CDR3 bases: TGTGCTCTTGGGGAAAAGGTACTGGCCGACACGTACACCGATAAACTCATCTTT. It is translated as CALGEKVLADTYTDKLIF.